This is a list of T cell receptor beta chains from one sample in a study of blood T cell repertoires in COVID-19. Produced via immunoSEQ multiplex PCR; TCRdb's table is partial and in-frame only. The sample includes 40,000 to 55,000 clones, 89% of them seen just once. Sequencing was carried out using peripheral blood. Every receptor here comes from a man in his 70s with active COVID-19. The CDR3 runs from the conserved cysteine through the conserved F or W. Each record gives: V gene, D gene, clone size, J gene, CDR3 protein, CDR3 DNA. The D gene is left open where the match is weak. Size tells how often a clone was seen (once, few, many) or the class of an expanded clone, and some rows leave it out.

v_call: TRBV6-5; d_call: .; clone_size: .; j_call: TRBJ2-4; cdr3_aa: CASSYKGDAGANIQYF; cdr3_nt: TGTGCCAGCAGTTACAAAGGGGATGCGGGGGCGAACATTCAGTACTTC
v_call: TRBV5-1; d_call: .; clone_size: .; j_call: TRBJ1-1; cdr3_aa: CASSSGRGNTEAFF; cdr3_nt: TGCGCCAGCAGCTCGGGAAGAGGTAACACTGAAGCTTTCTTT
v_call: TRBV18; d_call: TRBD1; clone_size: .; j_call: TRBJ2-7; cdr3_aa: CASSPPGQGYEQYF; cdr3_nt: TGTGCCAGCTCACCACCGGGACAGGGCTACGAGCAGTACTTC
v_call: TRBV15; d_call: TRBD1; clone_size: .; j_call: TRBJ2-3; cdr3_aa: CATSRPDRAGDTQYF; cdr3_nt: TGTGCCACCAGCAGACCAGACAGGGCAGGAGATACGCAGTATTTT
v_call: TRBV28; d_call: .; clone_size: .; j_call: TRBJ1-5; cdr3_aa: CASRPTASGQPQHF; cdr3_nt: TGTGCCAGCAGACCCACCGCATCCGGGCAGCCCCAGCATTTT
v_call: TRBV5-1; d_call: .; clone_size: .; j_call: TRBJ1-6; cdr3_aa: CASSYEVGTRNSPLHF; cdr3_nt: TGCGCCAGCAGCTATGAGGTCGGGACAAGGAATTCACCCCTCCACTTT
v_call: TRBV9; d_call: .; clone_size: .; j_call: TRBJ2-1; cdr3_aa: CASSAWGDASSYNEQFF; cdr3_nt: TGTGCCAGCAGCGCGTGGGGGGACGCAAGCTCCTACAATGAGCAGTTCTTC
v_call: TRBV4-1; d_call: TRBD1; clone_size: once; j_call: TRBJ1-1; cdr3_aa: CASSQPRGPGQELNTEAFF; cdr3_nt: TGCGCCAGCAGCCAACCCCGAGGGCCGGGACAGGAATTGAACACTGAAGCTTTCTTT
v_call: TRBV18; d_call: .; clone_size: .; j_call: TRBJ1-1; cdr3_aa: CASSPDFLMNTEAFF; cdr3_nt: TGTGCCAGCTCACCCGACTTTTTAATGAACACTGAAGCTTTCTTT
v_call: TRBV5-1; d_call: .; clone_size: .; j_call: TRBJ2-3; cdr3_aa: CASTIIEGAFGTDTQYF; cdr3_nt: TGCGCCAGCACGATAATAGAAGGGGCTTTCGGCACAGATACGCAGTATTTT
v_call: TRBV29-1; d_call: .; clone_size: .; j_call: TRBJ1-1; cdr3_aa: CSVERQVSEAFF; cdr3_nt: TGCAGCGTTGAGCGTCAGGTGAGTGAAGCTTTCTTT
v_call: TRBV19; d_call: TRBD2; clone_size: .; j_call: TRBJ2-5; cdr3_aa: CASSGLAGRETQYF; cdr3_nt: TGTGCCAGTAGCGGACTAGCGGGGAGAGAGACCCAGTACTTC
v_call: TRBV5-5; d_call: TRBD1; clone_size: .; j_call: TRBJ2-5; cdr3_aa: CASSWDRGQETQYF; cdr3_nt: TGTGCCAGCAGCTGGGACAGGGGGCAAGAGACCCAGTACTTC
v_call: TRBV5-1; d_call: .; clone_size: .; j_call: TRBJ2-1; cdr3_aa: CASSFQGYNEQFF; cdr3_nt: TGCGCCAGCAGCTTTCAGGGATACAATGAGCAGTTCTTC
v_call: TRBV6-5; d_call: .; clone_size: .; j_call: TRBJ2-7; cdr3_aa: CASSWSQGGRYEQYF; cdr3_nt: TGTGCCAGCAGTTGGAGCCAGGGGGGTCGCTACGAGCAGTACTTC
v_call: TRBV5-4; d_call: TRBD2; clone_size: .; j_call: TRBJ2-5; cdr3_aa: CASSLPGGSPETQYF; cdr3_nt: TGTGCCAGCAGCCTCCCGGGGGGAAGTCCAGAGACCCAGTACTTC
v_call: TRBV6-6; d_call: TRBD2; clone_size: .; j_call: TRBJ2-3; cdr3_aa: CASSPQRTSGGPDTQYF; cdr3_nt: TGTGCCAGCAGTCCACAACGGACTAGCGGGGGACCGGATACGCAGTATTTT
v_call: TRBV9; d_call: .; clone_size: once; j_call: TRBJ2-3; cdr3_aa: CASSDPGEGGPTDTQYF; cdr3_nt: TGTGCCAGCAGCGACCCAGGTGAGGGGGGGCCGACAGATACGCAGTATTTT
v_call: TRBV5-4; d_call: .; clone_size: .; j_call: TRBJ1-2; cdr3_aa: CASSTQGGGGYGYTF; cdr3_nt: TGTGCCAGCAGCACTCAAGGAGGGGGGGGCTATGGCTACACCTTC
v_call: TRBV3-1/TRBV3-2; d_call: .; clone_size: .; j_call: TRBJ2-3; cdr3_aa: CASSQDQARTDTQYF; cdr3_nt: TGTGCCAGCAGCCAAGATCAGGCACGCACAGATACGCAGTATTTT
v_call: TRBV3-1/TRBV3-2; d_call: TRBD1; clone_size: once; j_call: TRBJ2-1; cdr3_aa: CASSQDRGVSYNEQFF; cdr3_nt: TGTGCCAGCAGCCAGGACAGGGGTGTATCCTACAATGAGCAGTTCTTC
v_call: TRBV2; d_call: TRBD1; clone_size: .; j_call: TRBJ1-5; cdr3_aa: CASRNRGLWQPQHF; cdr3_nt: TGTGCCAGCAGAAACAGGGGTCTTTGGCAGCCCCAGCATTTT
v_call: TRBV5-1; d_call: .; clone_size: once; j_call: TRBJ2-5; cdr3_aa: CASSNWGSQETQYF; cdr3_nt: TGCGCCAGCAGCAATTGGGGCAGCCAAGAGACCCAGTACTTC
v_call: TRBV28; d_call: .; clone_size: .; j_call: TRBJ2-7; cdr3_aa: CASRRGAYEQYF; cdr3_nt: TGTGCCAGCCGCCGCGGGGCCTACGAGCAGTACTTC
v_call: TRBV5-1; d_call: .; clone_size: .; j_call: TRBJ2-1; cdr3_aa: CASSSGQAPNNEQFF; cdr3_nt: TGCGCCAGCAGCTCCGGTCAGGCCCCAAACAATGAGCAGTTCTTC
v_call: TRBV6-6; d_call: TRBD1; clone_size: .; j_call: TRBJ1-5; cdr3_aa: CASWTGTQMGQPQHF; cdr3_nt: TGTGCCAGCTGGACAGGGACGCAAATGGGCCAGCCCCAGCATTTT
v_call: TRBV27; d_call: .; clone_size: few; j_call: TRBJ2-1; cdr3_aa: CASSQNRDSSYNEQFF; cdr3_nt: TGTGCCAGCAGTCAAAACAGGGATAGCTCCTACAATGAGCAGTTCTTC
v_call: TRBV28; d_call: .; clone_size: .; j_call: TRBJ1-4; cdr3_aa: CASGAGGEKLFF; cdr3_nt: TGTGCCAGCGGGGCCGGTGGTGAAAAACTGTTTTTT
v_call: TRBV2; d_call: .; clone_size: .; j_call: TRBJ2-1; cdr3_aa: CASSDPSGGPLDEQFF; cdr3_nt: TGTGCCAGCAGTGACCCCTCCGGGGGGCCCTTGGATGAGCAGTTCTTC
v_call: TRBV6-5; d_call: TRBD2; clone_size: .; j_call: TRBJ2-6; cdr3_aa: CASVRLASGANVLTF; cdr3_nt: TGTGCCAGCGTACGACTAGCCTCTGGGGCCAACGTCCTGACTTTC
v_call: TRBV28; d_call: TRBD1; clone_size: few; j_call: TRBJ1-3; cdr3_aa: CASSNRGSGNTIYF; cdr3_nt: TGTGCCAGCAGTAACAGGGGCTCTGGAAACACCATATATTTT
v_call: TRBV4-1; d_call: TRBD1; clone_size: .; j_call: TRBJ1-6; cdr3_aa: CASSQDLGGFRDYNSPLHF; cdr3_nt: TGCGCCAGCAGCCAAGATCTAGGGGGCTTCAGGGACTATAATTCACCCCTCCACTTT
v_call: TRBV28; d_call: .; clone_size: .; j_call: TRBJ2-3; cdr3_aa: CASSFPGNQDTQYF; cdr3_nt: TGTGCCAGCAGTTTTCCGGGGAATCAAGATACGCAGTATTTT
v_call: TRBV3-1/TRBV3-2; d_call: .; clone_size: .; j_call: TRBJ2-7; cdr3_aa: CASSQVIGGAYEQYF; cdr3_nt: TGTGCCAGCAGCCAAGTTATAGGGGGAGCCTACGAGCAGTACTTC
v_call: TRBV11-2; d_call: .; clone_size: .; j_call: TRBJ1-1; cdr3_aa: CASSFRGEALNTEAFF; cdr3_nt: TGTGCCAGCAGCTTTAGAGGGGAGGCTTTGAACACTGAAGCTTTCTTT
v_call: TRBV11-3; d_call: TRBD2; clone_size: .; j_call: TRBJ2-2; cdr3_aa: CASSSPVSGGAVGELFF; cdr3_nt: TGTGCCAGCAGCTCTCCAGTTAGCGGGGGGGCGGTCGGGGAGCTGTTTTTT
v_call: TRBV5-6; d_call: TRBD2; clone_size: .; j_call: TRBJ2-1; cdr3_aa: CASSSPGLAYNEQFF; cdr3_nt: TGTGCCAGCAGCTCTCCGGGACTAGCGTATAATGAGCAGTTCTTC
v_call: TRBV4-3; d_call: TRBD2; clone_size: .; j_call: TRBJ2-5; cdr3_aa: CASSQDPGGMDETQYF; cdr3_nt: TGCGCCAGCAGCCAAGATCCGGGGGGAATGGATGAGACCCAGTACTTC
v_call: TRBV13; d_call: TRBD2; clone_size: .; j_call: TRBJ2-7; cdr3_aa: CASRETSGVDEQYF; cdr3_nt: TGTGCCAGCAGGGAGACTAGCGGGGTCGACGAGCAGTACTTC
v_call: TRBV6-2/TRBV6-3; d_call: TRBD2; clone_size: few; j_call: TRBJ2-1; cdr3_aa: CASSYLAGGGDEQFF; cdr3_nt: TGTGCCAGCAGTTACCTAGCGGGGGGCGGGGATGAGCAGTTCTTC